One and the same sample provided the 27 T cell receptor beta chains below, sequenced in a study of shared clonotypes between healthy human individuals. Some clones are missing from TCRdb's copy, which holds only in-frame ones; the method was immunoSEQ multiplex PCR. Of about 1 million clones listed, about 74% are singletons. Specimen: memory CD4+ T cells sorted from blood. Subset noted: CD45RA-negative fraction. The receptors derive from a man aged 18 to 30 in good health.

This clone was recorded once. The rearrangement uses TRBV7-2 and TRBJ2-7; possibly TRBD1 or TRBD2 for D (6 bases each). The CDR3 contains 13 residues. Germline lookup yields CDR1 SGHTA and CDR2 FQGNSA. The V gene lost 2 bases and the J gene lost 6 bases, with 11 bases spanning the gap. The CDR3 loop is CASSLFPGAEQYF. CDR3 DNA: TGTGCCAGCAGCTTATTCCCGGGGGCCGAGCAGTACTTC.

The CDR3 region has the DNA TGTGCCAGCAGCCGACCCCCCGGGGAGCTGTTTTTT. Protein: CASSRPPGELFF. The chain has TRBV9 and TRBJ2-2; no firm D call. V lost 4 bases and J 6 bases, leaving 7 bases between the germline ends. The germline V gene encodes CDR1 SGDLS and CDR2 YYNGEE. This CDR3 has 12 residues.

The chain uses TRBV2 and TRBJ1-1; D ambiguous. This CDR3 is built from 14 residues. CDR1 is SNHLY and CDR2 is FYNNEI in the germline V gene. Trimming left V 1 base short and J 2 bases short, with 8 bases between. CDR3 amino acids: CASSEVSSNTEAFF. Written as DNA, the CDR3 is TGTGCCAGCAGTGAAGTAAGCTCCAACACTGAAGCTTTCTTT.

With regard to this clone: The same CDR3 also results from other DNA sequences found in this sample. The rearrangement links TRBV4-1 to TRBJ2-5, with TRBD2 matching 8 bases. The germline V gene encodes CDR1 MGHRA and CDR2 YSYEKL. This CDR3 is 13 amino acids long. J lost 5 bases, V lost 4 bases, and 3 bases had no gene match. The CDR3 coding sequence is TGCGCCAGCAGCCTCGGACTAGCTGAGACCCAGTACTTC. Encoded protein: CASSLGLAETQYF.

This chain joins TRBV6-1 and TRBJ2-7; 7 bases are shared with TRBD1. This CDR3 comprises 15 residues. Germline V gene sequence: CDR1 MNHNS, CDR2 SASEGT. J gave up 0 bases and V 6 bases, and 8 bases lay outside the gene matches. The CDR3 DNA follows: TGTGCCAGCAGCCTAGGACAGGCTCGCTCCTACGAGCAGTACTTC. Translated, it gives CASSLGQARSYEQYF.

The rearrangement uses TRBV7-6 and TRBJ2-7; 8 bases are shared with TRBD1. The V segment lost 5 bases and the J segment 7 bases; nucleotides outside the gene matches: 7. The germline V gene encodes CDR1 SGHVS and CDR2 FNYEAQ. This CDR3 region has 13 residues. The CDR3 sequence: CASSQGTGGEQYF. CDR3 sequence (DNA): TGTGCCAGCAGCCAAGGCACAGGGGGAGAGCAGTACTTC. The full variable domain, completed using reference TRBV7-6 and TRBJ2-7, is GAGVSQSPRYKVTKRGQDVALRCDPISGHVSLYWYRQALGQGPEFLTYFNYEAQQDKSGLPNDRFSAERPEGSISTLTIQRTEQRDSAMYRCASSQGTGGEQYFGPGTRLTVT.

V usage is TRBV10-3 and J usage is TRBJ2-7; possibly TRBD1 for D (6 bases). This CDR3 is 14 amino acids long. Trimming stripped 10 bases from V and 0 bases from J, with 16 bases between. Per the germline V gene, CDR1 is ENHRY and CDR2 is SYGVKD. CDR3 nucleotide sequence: TGTGCCACGACTACCGGGACACTCTCCTACGAGCAGTACTTC. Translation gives CATTTGTLSYEQYF.

The CDR3 DNA reads as TGCGCCAGCAGCCAAGCCAATGCAGGGTACCAAGAGACCCAGTACTTC. This gives the protein CASSQANAGYQETQYF. This chain uses TRBV4-1 with TRBJ2-5; tentative D call: TRBD1 (5 bases). The V end lost 1 base, the J end lost 0 bases, and 12 bases lay between the germline ends. This CDR3 is 16 amino acids long. The germline V gene has CDR1 MGHRA and CDR2 YSYEKL.

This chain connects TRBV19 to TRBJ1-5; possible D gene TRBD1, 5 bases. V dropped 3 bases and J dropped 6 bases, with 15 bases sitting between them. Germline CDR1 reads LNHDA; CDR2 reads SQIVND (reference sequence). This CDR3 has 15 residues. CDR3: CASSIYGREGQPQHF. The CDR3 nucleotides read TGTGCCAGTAGTATTTATGGCAGGGAGGGTCAGCCCCAGCATTTT.

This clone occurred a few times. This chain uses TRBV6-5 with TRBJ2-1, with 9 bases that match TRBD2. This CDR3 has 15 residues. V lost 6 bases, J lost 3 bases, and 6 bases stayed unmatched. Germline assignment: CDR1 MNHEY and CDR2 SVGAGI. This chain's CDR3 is CASRSSAGGYNEQFF. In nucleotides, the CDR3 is TGTGCCAGCAGGTCCTCAGCGGGGGGCTACAATGAGCAGTTCTTC.

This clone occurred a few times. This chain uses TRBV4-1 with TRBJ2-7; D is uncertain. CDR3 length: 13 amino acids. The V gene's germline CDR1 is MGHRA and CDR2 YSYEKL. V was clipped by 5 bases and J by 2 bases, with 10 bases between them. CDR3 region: CASSYDSAYEQYF. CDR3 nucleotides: TGCGCCAGCAGCTATGACTCTGCCTACGAGCAGTACTTC.

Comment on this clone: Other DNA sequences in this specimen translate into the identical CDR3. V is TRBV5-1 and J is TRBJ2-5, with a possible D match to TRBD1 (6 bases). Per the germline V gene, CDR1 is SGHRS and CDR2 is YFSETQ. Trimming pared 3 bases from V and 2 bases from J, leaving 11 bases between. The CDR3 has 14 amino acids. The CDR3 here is CASSSGQPQETQYF. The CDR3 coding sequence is TGCGCCAGCAGCTCGGGACAACCACAAGAGACCCAGTACTTC.

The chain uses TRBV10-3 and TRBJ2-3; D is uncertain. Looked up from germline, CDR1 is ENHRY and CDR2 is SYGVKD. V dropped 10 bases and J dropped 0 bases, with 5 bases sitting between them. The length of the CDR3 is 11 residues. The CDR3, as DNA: TGTGCCACCGCTAGCACAGATACGCAGTATTTT. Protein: CATASTDTQYF.

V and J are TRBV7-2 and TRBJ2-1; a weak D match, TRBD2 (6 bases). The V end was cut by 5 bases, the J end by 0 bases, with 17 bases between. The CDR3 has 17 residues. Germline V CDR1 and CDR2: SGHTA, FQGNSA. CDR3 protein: CASSLRGTTSSYNEQFF. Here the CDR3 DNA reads TGTGCCAGCAGCCTCCGGGGGACCACCAGCTCCTACAATGAGCAGTTCTTC.

The CDR3 bases are TGTGCCAGCAGTGAAATGTACGGGGAGGGCAATCAGCCCCAGCATTTT. Its protein product is CASSEMYGEGNQPQHF. The chain links TRBV2 to TRBJ1-5; D gene ambiguous. CDR3 length: 16 amino acids. Germline V lookup: CDR1 SNHLY, CDR2 FYNNEI. Trimming shortened V by 2 bases and J by 2 bases, and 13 bases separated the two germline ends.

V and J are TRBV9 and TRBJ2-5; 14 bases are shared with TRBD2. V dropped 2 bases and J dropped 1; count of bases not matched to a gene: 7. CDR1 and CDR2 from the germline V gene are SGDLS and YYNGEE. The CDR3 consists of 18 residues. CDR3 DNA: TGTGCCAGCAGCGTCTCGGGACTAGCGGGAGCGTTCCAAGAGACCCAGTACTTC. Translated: CASSVSGLAGAFQETQYF.

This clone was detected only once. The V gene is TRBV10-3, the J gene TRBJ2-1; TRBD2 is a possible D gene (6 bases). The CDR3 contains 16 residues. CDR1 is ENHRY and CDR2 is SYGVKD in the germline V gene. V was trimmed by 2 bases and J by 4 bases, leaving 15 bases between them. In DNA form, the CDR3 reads TGTGCCATCAGTGAGGCCGGTCCCGGAGGGTACAATGAGCAGTTCTTC. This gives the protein CAISEAGPGGYNEQFF.

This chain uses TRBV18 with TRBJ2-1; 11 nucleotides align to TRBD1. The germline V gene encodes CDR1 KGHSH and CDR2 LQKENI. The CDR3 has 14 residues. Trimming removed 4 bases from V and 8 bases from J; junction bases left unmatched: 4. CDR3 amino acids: CASSLRTGGDEQFF. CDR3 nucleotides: TGTGCCAGCTCACTTAGGACAGGGGGCGATGAGCAGTTCTTC.

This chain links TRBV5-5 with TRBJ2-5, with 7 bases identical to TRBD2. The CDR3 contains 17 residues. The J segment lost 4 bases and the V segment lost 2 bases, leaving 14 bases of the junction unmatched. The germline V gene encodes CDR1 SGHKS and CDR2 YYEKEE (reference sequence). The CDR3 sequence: CASSLRVAGGGGETQYF. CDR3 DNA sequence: TGTGCCAGCAGCTTACGGGTAGCGGGCGGTGGGGGAGAGACCCAGTACTTC.

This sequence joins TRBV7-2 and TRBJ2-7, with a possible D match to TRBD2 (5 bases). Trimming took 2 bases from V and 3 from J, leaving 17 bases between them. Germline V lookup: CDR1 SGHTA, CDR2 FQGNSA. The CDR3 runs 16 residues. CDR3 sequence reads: CASSLSGTPPVYEQYF. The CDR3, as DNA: TGTGCCAGCAGCTTAAGCGGTACTCCACCGGTCTACGAGCAGTACTTC.

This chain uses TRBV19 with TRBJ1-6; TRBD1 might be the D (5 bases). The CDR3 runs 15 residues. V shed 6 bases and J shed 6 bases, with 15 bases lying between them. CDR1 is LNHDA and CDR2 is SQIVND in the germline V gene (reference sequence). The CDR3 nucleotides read TGTGCCAGTAGCCCCGACGGGGGGTCTAATTCACCCCTCCACTTT. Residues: CASSPDGGSNSPLHF.

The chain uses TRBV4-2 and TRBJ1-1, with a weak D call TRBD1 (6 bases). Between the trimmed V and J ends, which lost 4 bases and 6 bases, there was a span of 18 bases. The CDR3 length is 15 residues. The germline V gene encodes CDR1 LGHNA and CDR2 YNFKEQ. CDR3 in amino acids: CASSPGTYFVAEAFF. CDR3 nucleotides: TGTGCCAGCAGCCCCGGGACATACTTCGTGGCTGAAGCTTTCTTT.

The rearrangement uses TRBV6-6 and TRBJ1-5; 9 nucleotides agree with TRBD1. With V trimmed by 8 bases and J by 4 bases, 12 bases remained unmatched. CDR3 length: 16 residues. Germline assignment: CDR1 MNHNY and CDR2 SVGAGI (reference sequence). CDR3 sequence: CASLPGQGFSNQPQHF. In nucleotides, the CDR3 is TGTGCCAGCCTGCCGGGACAGGGCTTTAGTAATCAGCCCCAGCATTTT.

The CDR3 coding sequence is TGTGCCAGCAGCTTAGGCTTGCCGGGACAGGGGGCGAGGTACGAGCAGTACTTC. Its protein is CASSLGLPGQGARYEQYF. The chain couples TRBV7-2 to TRBJ2-7; 12 positions match TRBD1. This CDR3 contains 18 residues. The V segment lost 1 base and the J segment 4 bases; nucleotides outside the gene matches: 11. Per germline, CDR1 SGHTA and CDR2 FQGNSA. Together with reference TRBV7-2 and TRBJ2-7, the CDR3 gives the full variable domain: GAGVSQSPSNKVTEKGKDVELRCDPISGHTALYWYRQSLGQGLEFLIYFQGNSAPDKSGLPSDRFSAERTGGSVSTLTIQRTQQEDSAVYLCASSLGLPGQGARYEQYFGPGTRLTVT.

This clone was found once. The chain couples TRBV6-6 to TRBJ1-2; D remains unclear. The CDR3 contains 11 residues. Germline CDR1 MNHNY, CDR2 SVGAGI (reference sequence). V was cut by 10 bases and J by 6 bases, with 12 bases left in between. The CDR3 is CATNYGNGYTF. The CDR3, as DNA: TGTGCCACCAACTACGGGAATGGCTACACCTTC.

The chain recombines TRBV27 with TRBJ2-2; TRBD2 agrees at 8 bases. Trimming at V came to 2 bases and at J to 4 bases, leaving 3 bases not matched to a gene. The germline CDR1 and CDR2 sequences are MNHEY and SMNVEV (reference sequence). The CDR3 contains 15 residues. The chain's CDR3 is CASSLRREVTGELFF. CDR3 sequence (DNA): TGTGCCAGCAGTTTAAGGCGGGAGGTCACCGGGGAGCTGTTTTTT.

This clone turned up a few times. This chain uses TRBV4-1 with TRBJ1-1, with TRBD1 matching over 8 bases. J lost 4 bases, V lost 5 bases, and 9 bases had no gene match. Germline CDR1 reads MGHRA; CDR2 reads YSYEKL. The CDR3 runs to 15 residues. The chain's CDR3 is CASSNRGEGFTEAFF. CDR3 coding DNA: TGCGCCAGCAGCAACAGGGGGGAGGGTTTCACTGAAGCTTTCTTT.